These 13 T cell receptor beta chains were sequenced from one sample in a study of tumor and adjacent non-tumor tissue in lung cancer. RNA was extracted from bulk tissue without any cell sorting. TCRbeta libraries were built with three rounds of nested PCR, modified from ARM-PCR. TCRdb re-called the multiplex PCR reads with MiXCR, one entry per CDR3 protein. The data contain about 85,000 distinct CDR3 sequences, around 59% of them seen just once; the ten biggest clones take up roughly 14%. Sample: lung tumor tissue. These receptors were taken from a man in his 70s with non-small cell lung cancer.

The V call is TRBV5-1, the J call TRBJ2-3; D perhaps matches TRBD2 (5 bases). V was clipped by 0 bases and J by 9 bases, with 11 bases between them. Germline CDR1 is SGHRS and CDR2 is YFSETQ. The CDR3 runs 13 residues. The CDR3 here is CASSLGLEETQYF. The CDR3 region has the DNA TGCGCCAGCAGCTTGGGACTGGAGGAGACGCAGTATTTT.

This clonotype showed up just once. V gene TRBV6-6 combines with J gene TRBJ1-1; possible D gene TRBD1, 6 bases. Germline values: CDR1 MNHNY, CDR2 SVGAGI (reference sequence). V shed 6 bases and J shed 4 bases, with 12 bases lying between them. The CDR3 runs to 13 residues. This chain's CDR3 is CASRDRSITEAFF. The CDR3 DNA reads TGTGCCAGCAGGGACAGATCAATCACTGAAGCTTTCTTT.

A word on this clonotype: At one end the junction does not follow the germline gene, possibly because of a read error. The chain combines TRBV11-2 with TRBJ2-1, with D possibly being TRBD2 (5 bases). This CDR3 spans 14 amino acids. Germline loops: CDR1 SGHAT, CDR2 FQNNGV. Here the CDR3 reads CASSLDLLVDEQLF. CDR3 sequence (DNA): TGTGCCAGCAGCTTAGATTTACTAGTCGATGAGCAGTTATTC.

The chain combines TRBV2 with TRBJ2-3; D might be TRBD1 or TRBD2, each matching 5 bases. Trimming cost V 2 bases and J 1 base, with 16 bases left between them. Germline CDR1 is SNHLY and CDR2 is FYNNEI. There are 17 residues in the CDR3. This chain's CDR3 is CASSETRQRTRTDTQYF. The DNA for the CDR3 is TGTGCCAGCAGTGAAACCCGACAGCGGACCCGCACAGATACGCAGTATTTT. The full variable domain, its missing parts supplied by reference TRBV2 and TRBJ2-3, is EPEVTQTPSHQVTQMGQEVILRCVPISNHLYFYWYRQILGQKVEFLVSFYNNEISEKSEIFDDQFSVERPDGSNFTLKIRSTKLEDSAMYFCASSETRQRTRTDTQYFGPGTRLTVL.

At least ten counts were recorded for this clonotype. The chain recombines TRBV4-1 with TRBJ1-5; unclear D gene. Germline CDR1 is MGHRA and CDR2 is YSYEKL. V was trimmed by 5 bases and J by 6 bases, leaving 11 bases between them. This CDR3 spans 13 amino acids. CDR3 DNA: TGCGCCAGCAGCAAAGCCGTGGGTCAGCCCCAGCATTTT. Residues: CASSKAVGQPQHF.

Comment on this clonotype: The junction shows a germline mismatch at one end, possibly a read error. The chain uses TRBV20-1 and TRBJ1-1; TRBD1 might be the D (5 bases). This CDR3 has 12 amino acids. Germline V gives CDR1 DFQATT, CDR2 SNEGSKA (reference sequence). The CDR3 DNA sequence: TGCAGTGCTAACCGGCTGGACACTGTAGCTTTCTTT. It encodes CSANRLDTVAFF.

A word on this clonotype: Mismatch with germline at one junction end may stem from a read error. The chain joins TRBV11-2 to TRBJ1-3, with D unresolved. The CDR3 contains 17 residues. Germline V gene lookup returns CDR1 SGHAT and CDR2 FQNNGV. CDR3 loop: CVSSPNRDRVSGNTIYF. CDR3 nucleotides: TGTGTCAGCAGCCCGAACCGGGATAGGGTCTCCGGAAACACCATATATTTT.

In the case of this clonotype: One base away lies a much larger clone, so this may be a sequencing read error. The V call is TRBV4-2, the J call TRBJ1-3; maybe TRBD1 (5 bases). This CDR3 contains 12 residues. Germline CDR1 is LGHNA and CDR2 is YNFKEQ. The CDR3 loop reads CASSQQGSTIYF. CDR3 sequence (DNA): TGTGCCAGCAGCCAACAGGGAAGCACCATATATTTT.

In regard to this clonotype: A much larger clone differs by one base, so this may be a read error. This CDR3 is CTSSFGDRAYNEQFF. The CDR3 region has the DNA TGTACCAGCAGCTTCGGGGACCGAGCATACAATGAGCAGTTCTTC. V and J are TRBV5-4 and TRBJ2-1, with D possibly being TRBD1 or TRBD2 (5 bases each). Germline V lookup: CDR1 SGHNT, CDR2 YYREEE (reference sequence). The CDR3 is 15 amino acids. The variable domain in full, completed from reference TRBV5-4 and TRBJ2-1, reads ETGVTQSPTHLIKTRGQQVTLRCSSQSGHNTVSWYQQALGQGPQFIFQYYREEENGRGNFPPRFSGLQFPNYSSELNVNALELDDSALYLCTSSFGDRAYNEQFFGPGTRLTVL.

A word on this clonotype: One end of the junction varies from germline; a read error may be responsible. This chain links TRBV11-2 with TRBJ2-3, with D possibly TRBD2 on 6 matching bases. CDR1 is SGHAT and CDR2 is FQNNGV in the germline V gene. The CDR3 extends over 16 amino acids. CDR3 nucleotide sequence: TGTGCAAGCAACTTAGACGGGACGACTAGTACAGATACGCAGTATTTT. Its protein is CASNLDGTTSTDTQYF. The full variable domain, its missing parts supplied by reference TRBV11-2 and TRBJ2-3, is EAGVAQSPRYKIIEKRQSVAFWCNPISGHATLYWYQQILGQGPKLLIQFQNNGVVDDSQLPKDRFSAERLKGVDSTLKIQPAKLEDSAVYLCASNLDGTTSTDTQYFGPGTRLTVL.

The V call is TRBV4-2, the J call TRBJ1-5; TRBD1 matches at 7 bases. Trimming at V came to 1 base and at J to 2 bases, leaving 11 bases not matched to a gene. Germline loops: CDR1 LGHNA, CDR2 YNFKEQ. The CDR3 is made up of 18 amino acids. In DNA form, the CDR3 reads TGTGCCAGCAGCCAAGGAAGGATGCAGGGGGTGGGCAATCAGCCCCAGCATTTT. This encodes CASSQGRMQGVGNQPQHF.

This clonotype was seen a single time. Just one base apart from a much larger clone, this may be a read error. The chain recombines TRBV6-1 with TRBJ2-5; perhaps TRBD1 as D (6 bases). This CDR3 spans 13 amino acids. Germline V gives CDR1 MNHNS, CDR2 SASEGT. CDR3: CTSSVWGPETQYF. CDR3 nucleotide sequence: TGTACCAGCAGTGTATGGGGGCCGGAGACCCAGTACTTC.

Points on this clonotype: An end of the junction does not agree with germline; a read error may underlie this. This sequence joins TRBV28 and TRBJ2-2; D possibly corresponds to TRBD1 (5 bases). Germline values: CDR1 MDHEN, CDR2 SYDVKM. The CDR3 length is 13 residues. CDR3 bases: TGTGCCAGCAAGACAGCGAACACCCGGGAGCTGTTTTTT. Translated, it gives CASKTANTRELFF.